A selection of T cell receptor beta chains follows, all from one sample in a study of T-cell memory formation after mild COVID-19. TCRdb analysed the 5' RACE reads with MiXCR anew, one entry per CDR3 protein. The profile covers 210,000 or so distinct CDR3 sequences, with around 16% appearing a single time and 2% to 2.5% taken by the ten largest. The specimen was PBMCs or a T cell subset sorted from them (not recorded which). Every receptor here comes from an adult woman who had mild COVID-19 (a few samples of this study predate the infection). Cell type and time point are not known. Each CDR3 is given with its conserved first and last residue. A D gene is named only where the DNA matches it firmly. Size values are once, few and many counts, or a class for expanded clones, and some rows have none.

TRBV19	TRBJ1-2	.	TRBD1	CASRGQGKLGYGYTF	TGTGCCAGTAGGGGACAGGGCAAGTTGGGGTATGGCTACACCTTC
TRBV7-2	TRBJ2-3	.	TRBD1	CASSRPPDRAITDTQYF	TGTGCCAGCAGCAGACCCCCCGACAGGGCAATCACAGATACGCAGTATTTT
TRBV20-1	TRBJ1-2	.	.	CSARGPGRKTAGYTF	TGCAGTGCTAGAGGCCCGGGGAGAAAGACTGCTGGCTACACCTTC
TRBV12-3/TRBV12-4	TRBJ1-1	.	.	CASSFEWRRSFF	TGTGCCAGCAGTTTTGAGTGGCGTCGGTCTTTCTTT
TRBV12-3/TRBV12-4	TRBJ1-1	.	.	CASIQNTEAFF	TGTGCCAGCATCCAGAACACTGAAGCTTTCTTT
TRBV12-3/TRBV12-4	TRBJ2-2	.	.	CASSFDFGTQNTGELFF	TGTGCCAGCAGTTTTGATTTCGGGACACAGAACACCGGGGAGCTGTTTTTT
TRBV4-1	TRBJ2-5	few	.	CASSRGGWYRAQETQYF	TGCGCCAGCAGCCGCGGAGGGTGGTACAGGGCGCAAGAGACCCAGTACTTC
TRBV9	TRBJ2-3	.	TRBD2	CASSVGGLAGTGGDTQYF	TGTGCCAGCAGCGTAGGAGGACTAGCGGGTACTGGCGGAGATACGCAGTATTTT
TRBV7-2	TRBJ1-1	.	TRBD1	CASSPGGYNRDRGKEAFF	TGTGCCAGCAGCCCCGGGGGGTACAACCGGGACAGGGGAAAGGAAGCTTTCTTT
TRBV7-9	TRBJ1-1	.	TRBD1	CASRDRGRRSTEAFF	TGTGCCAGCCGGGACAGGGGGCGCAGGTCCACTGAAGCTTTCTTT
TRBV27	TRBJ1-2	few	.	CASRATGYGYTF	TGTGCCAGCAGGGCGACAGGCTATGGCTACACCTTC
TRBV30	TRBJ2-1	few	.	CAWSVYGYNEQFF	TGTGCCTGGAGTGTATACGGCTACAATGAGCAGTTCTTC
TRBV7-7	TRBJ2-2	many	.	CASSSRLGQSGELFF	TGTGCTAGCAGCTCTCGCTTGGGGCAGTCCGGGGAGCTGTTTTTT
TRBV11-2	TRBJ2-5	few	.	CASSLDFSSGTQYF	TGTGCCAGCAGCTTAGATTTTAGTTCGGGGACCCAGTACTTC
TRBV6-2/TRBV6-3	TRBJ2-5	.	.	CASIGRKTQYF	TGTGCCAGCATTGGGAGAAAGACCCAGTACTTC
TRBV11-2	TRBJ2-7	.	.	CASSLGTRQVGAYEQYF	TGTGCCAGCAGCTTAGGTACTCGGCAGGTAGGGGCGTACGAGCAGTACTTC
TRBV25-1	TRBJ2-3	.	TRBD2	CASSKIAGGSTDTQYF	TGTGCCAGCAGTAAGATAGCGGGGGGAAGCACAGATACGCAGTATTTT
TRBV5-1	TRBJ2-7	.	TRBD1	CASSQGQSYEQYF	TGCGCCAGCAGCCAGGGACAGTCCTACGAGCAGTACTTC
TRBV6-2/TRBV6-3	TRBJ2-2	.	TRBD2	CASGSGRGAGELFF	TGTGCCAGTGGAAGCGGGAGGGGCGCGGGGGAGCTGTTTTTT
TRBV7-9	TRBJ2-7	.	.	CASSSGLTGTRYEQYF	TGTGCCAGCAGCTCGGGTTTGACTGGCACCCGCTACGAGCAGTACTTC
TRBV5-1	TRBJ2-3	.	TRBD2	CASTPTSGGPTDTQYF	TGCGCCAGCACCCCGACGAGCGGGGGCCCCACAGATACGCAGTATTTT
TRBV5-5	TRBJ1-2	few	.	CASSLIEAGGGYTF	TGTGCCAGCAGCTTGATTGAGGCCGGCGGGGGCTACACCTTC
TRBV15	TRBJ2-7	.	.	CATSGLSGKTSYEQYF	TGTGCCACCAGCGGTTTATCCGGGAAAACTTCCTACGAGCAGTACTTC
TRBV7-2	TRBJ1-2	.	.	CASSYRTANYGYTF	TGTGCCAGCAGTTATCGGACAGCTAACTATGGCTACACCTTC
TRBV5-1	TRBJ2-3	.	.	CASSSGHAGFTDTQYF	TGCGCCAGCAGCTCCGGACACGCCGGGTTCACAGATACGCAGTATTTT
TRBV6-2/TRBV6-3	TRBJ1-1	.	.	CASGQSVTDAFF	TGTGCCAGCGGACAATCGGTTACTGACGCTTTCTTT
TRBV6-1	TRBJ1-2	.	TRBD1	CASSDRTGRRDYGYTF	TGTGCCAGCAGTGATCGGACAGGGAGGAGGGACTATGGCTACACCTTC
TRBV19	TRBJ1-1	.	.	CASFAGHLNTEAFF	TGTGCCAGTTTCGCGGGACACTTGAACACTGAAGCTTTCTTT
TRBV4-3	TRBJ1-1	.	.	CASSQDRTLNTEAFF	TGCGCCAGCAGCCAAGACAGGACCTTGAACACTGAAGCTTTCTTT
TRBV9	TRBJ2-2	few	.	CASRGGLNTGELFF	TGTGCCAGCAGGGGGGGACTCAACACCGGGGAGCTGTTTTTT
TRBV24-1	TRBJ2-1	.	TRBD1	CATSDPMGQVLNEQFF	TGTGCCACCAGTGATCCGATGGGACAGGTATTGAATGAGCAGTTCTTC
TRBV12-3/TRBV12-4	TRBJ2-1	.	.	CASSASGTGSYNEQFF	TGTGCCAGCAGTGCCTCCGGGACTGGCTCCTACAATGAGCAGTTCTTC
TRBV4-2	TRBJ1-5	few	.	CASSQGERTDNQPQHF	TGTGCCAGCAGCCAAGGGGAGAGGACGGATAATCAGCCCCAGCATTTT
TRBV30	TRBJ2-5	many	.	CAWSADTFQETQYF	TGTGCCTGGAGTGCGGACACTTTCCAAGAGACCCAGTACTTC
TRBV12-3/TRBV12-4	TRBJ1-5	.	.	CASRRAQDNQPQHF	TGTGCCAGCAGGCGGGCGCAGGATAATCAGCCCCAGCATTTT
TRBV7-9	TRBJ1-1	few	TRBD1	CASSQRQGVGTEAFF	TGTGCCAGCAGCCAAAGACAGGGGGTCGGCACTGAAGCTTTCTTT
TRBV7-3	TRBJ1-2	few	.	CASSPTGGLGYGYTF	TGTGCCAGCAGCCCAACCGGGGGCCTAGGGTATGGCTACACCTTC
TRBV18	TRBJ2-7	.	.	CASSAQESYEQYF	TGTGCCAGCTCAGCACAGGAATCCTACGAGCAGTACTTC
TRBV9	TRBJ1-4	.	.	CASSVDRYNEKLFF	TGTGCCAGCAGCGTAGACAGGTACAATGAAAAACTGTTTTTT
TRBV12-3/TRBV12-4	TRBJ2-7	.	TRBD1	CASSQDRGLYEQYF	TGTGCCAGCAGTCAGGACAGGGGGCTTTACGAGCAGTACTTC
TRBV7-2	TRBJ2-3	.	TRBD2	CASSRLAGAGTDTQYF	TGTGCCAGCAGCAGACTAGCGGGAGCGGGCACAGATACGCAGTATTTT
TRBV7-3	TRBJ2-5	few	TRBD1	CASSLQGASLETQYF	TGTGCCAGCAGCTTACAGGGGGCAAGCTTGGAGACCCAGTACTTC
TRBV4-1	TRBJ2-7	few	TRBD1	CASSQAGTETYEQYF	TGCGCCAGCAGCCAGGCCGGGACAGAGACCTACGAGCAGTACTTC
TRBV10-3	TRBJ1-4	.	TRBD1	CATWTGSTNEKLFF	TGTGCCACCTGGACAGGCTCGACTAATGAAAAACTGTTTTTT